The 3 T cell receptor beta chains presented below share a single source sample, sequenced in a study of blood T cell repertoires in COVID-19. The repertoire was sequenced with immunoSEQ multiplex PCR; TCRdb's copy has only in-frame clones and lacks some. This repertoire shows 200,000 to 250,000 clones, around 89% found once; its top ten account for over 0.75%. The material sequenced was PBMCs or T cells enriched from blood (not recorded which). The receptors stem from a man aged 45-60 years who had been exposed to COVID-19.

The chain couples TRBV7-2 to TRBJ1-1; tentative D call: TRBD1 (5 bases). Germline loops: CDR1 SGHTA, CDR2 FQGNSA. The CDR3 is 14 amino acids. V was pared by 2 bases and J by 5 bases, with 12 bases between. CDR3 bases: TGTGCCAGCAGCTTAATAGGGGCTGGTACTGAAGCTTTCTTT. Its protein is CASSLIGAGTEAFF.

V is TRBV5-1 and J is TRBJ2-5; 9 bases align to TRBD1. V lost 0 bases and J lost 5; bases outside the gene matches: 8. There are 16 residues in the CDR3. Germline V gene sequence: CDR1 SGHRS, CDR2 YFSETQ. The CDR3 loop is CASSLAGTGRLETQYF. Written as DNA, the CDR3 is TGCGCCAGCAGCTTGGCCGGGACAGGGCGGTTGGAGACCCAGTACTTC.

This chain links TRBV5-1 with TRBJ1-6; D remains unclear. CDR3 length: 13 amino acids. CDR1 is SGHRS, CDR2 YFSETQ, per germline. Trimming removed 2 bases at V and 10 bases at J, with 10 bases between. The CDR3 loop reads CASSFTPRSPLHF. Written as DNA, the CDR3 is TGCGCCAGCAGCTTTACCCCCCGGTCACCCCTCCACTTT.